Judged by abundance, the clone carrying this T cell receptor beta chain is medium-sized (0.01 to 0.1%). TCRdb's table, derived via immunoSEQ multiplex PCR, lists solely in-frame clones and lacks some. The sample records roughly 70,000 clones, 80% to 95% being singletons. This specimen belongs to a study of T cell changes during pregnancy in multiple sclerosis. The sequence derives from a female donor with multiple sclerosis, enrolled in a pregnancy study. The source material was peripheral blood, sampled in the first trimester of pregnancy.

CDR3 nucleotides: TGTGCCACCAAGGGGGGGAGGGGCTACACCTTC. Translated, it gives CATKGGRGYTF. V and J are TRBV15 and TRBJ1-2, with D tentatively TRBD1 (6 bases). This CDR3 spans 11 amino acids. Germline loops: CDR1 LNHNV, CDR2 YYDKDF (reference sequence). V was shortened by 7 bases and J by 8 bases, with 11 bases between the two germline ends.